This T cell receptor (beta chain) is drawn from a study of T cells in Graves' hyperthyroidism and ophthalmopathy. Study-wide points: Patients with ophthalmopathy were separated from those with stable hyperthyroidism by a 13 V-J model.

Ophthalmopathy patients had moderate-to-severe active disease, CAS ≥3, NOSPECS ≥4, and disease duration under 3 months. Note on this clonotype: What it binds is unknown.

Using RNA transcripts as the source, TCR beta CDR3 regions were amplified. TCR CDR3 regions were first amplified by RT-PCR with HTBI primers. TCRdb re-called the multiplex PCR reads through MiXCR, storing one row per CDR3 protein. The repertoire has hundreds of thousands of distinct CDR3 sequences, approximately 15% of them found once; the top ten carry over 10%. Germline V gives CDR1 GTSNPN, CDR2 SVGIG (reference sequence). CDR3 size: 14 residues. The trim removed 3 bases at V and 4 bases at J, leaving 5 bases unmatched. What was sequenced was blood. The chain carries TRBV30 and TRBJ2-7; 11 nucleotides align to TRBD2. This sequence originates from a man aged 18 to 29 with Graves' ophthalmopathy. The CDR3 region has the DNA TGTGCCTGGAGGTCCGGGACTAGCGGTTACGAGCAGTACTTC. This translates into CAWRSGTSGYEQYF.